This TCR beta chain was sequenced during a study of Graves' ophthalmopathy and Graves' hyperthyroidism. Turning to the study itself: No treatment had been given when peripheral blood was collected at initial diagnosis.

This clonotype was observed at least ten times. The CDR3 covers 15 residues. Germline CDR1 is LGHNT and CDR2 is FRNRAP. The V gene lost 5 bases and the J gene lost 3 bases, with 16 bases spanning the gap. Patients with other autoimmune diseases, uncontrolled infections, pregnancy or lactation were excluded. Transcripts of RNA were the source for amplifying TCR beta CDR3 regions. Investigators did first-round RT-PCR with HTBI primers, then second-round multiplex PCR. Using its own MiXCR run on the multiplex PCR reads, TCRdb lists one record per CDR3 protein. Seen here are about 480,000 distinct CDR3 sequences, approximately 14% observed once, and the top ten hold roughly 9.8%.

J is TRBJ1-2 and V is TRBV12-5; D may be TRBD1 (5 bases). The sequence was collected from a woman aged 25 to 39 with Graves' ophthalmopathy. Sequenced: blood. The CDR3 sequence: CASGPSGGGDYGYTF. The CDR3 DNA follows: TGTGCTAGTGGTCCCAGCGGCGGGGGGGACTATGGCTACACCTTC.